This TCR beta chain was obtained from a study of blood T cell repertoires in COVID-19. Study-level background: Sources were T cells, B-cell-depleted T cells, or PBMCs; the material itself was cDNA or gDNA.

Produced via immunoSEQ multiplex PCR; TCRdb's table is partial and in-frame only. The sample has 250,000 to 350,000 clones, about 86% seen once. V was trimmed by 2 bases and J by 3 bases, leaving 13 bases between them. The germline CDR1 and CDR2 sequences are SGHDN and FVKESK. The CDR3 spans 15 residues. Material for sequencing was peripheral blood. The chain links TRBV14 to TRBJ1-1; D is perhaps TRBD1 (6 bases). This TCR derives from a person aged 65 to 79 with COVID-19, enrolled during active disease. Written as DNA, the CDR3 is TGTGCCAGCAGCCAAATGACAGGCGCCTACACTGAAGCTTTCTTT. This gives the protein CASSQMTGAYTEAFF.